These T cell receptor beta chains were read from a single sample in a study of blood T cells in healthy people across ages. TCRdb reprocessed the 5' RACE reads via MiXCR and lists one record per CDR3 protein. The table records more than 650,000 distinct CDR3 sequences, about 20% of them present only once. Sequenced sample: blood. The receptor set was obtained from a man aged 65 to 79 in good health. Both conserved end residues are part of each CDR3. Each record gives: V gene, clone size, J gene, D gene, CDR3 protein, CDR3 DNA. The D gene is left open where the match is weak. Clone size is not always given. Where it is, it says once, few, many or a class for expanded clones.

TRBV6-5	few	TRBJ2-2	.	CASSPTARTGELFF	TGTGCCAGCAGCCCGACAGCTCGCACCGGGGAGCTGTTTTTT
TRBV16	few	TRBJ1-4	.	CASSPGGAELFF	TGTGCCAGCAGCCCCGGGGGGGCGGAACTGTTTTTT
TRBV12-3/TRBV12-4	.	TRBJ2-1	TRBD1	CASSLAQGKNEQFF	TGTGCCAGCAGTTTAGCACAGGGGAAGAATGAGCAGTTCTTC
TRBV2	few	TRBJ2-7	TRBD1	CARSFLGQGGEQYF	TGTGCCAGATCTTTTCTCGGACAGGGGGGCGAGCAGTACTTC
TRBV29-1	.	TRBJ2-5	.	CSEGAQGESETQYF	TGCAGCGAGGGAGCACAGGGTGAATCGGAGACCCAGTACTTC
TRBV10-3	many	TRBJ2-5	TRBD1	CAIRGTGETQYF	TGTGCCATCAGGGGGACAGGGGAGACCCAGTACTTC
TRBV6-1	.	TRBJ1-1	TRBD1	CASRRDREAEAFF	TGTGCCAGCAGGCGGGACAGGGAGGCTGAAGCTTTCTTT
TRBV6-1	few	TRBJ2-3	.	CASTVADTQYF	TGTGCCAGCACAGTGGCAGATACGCAGTATTTT
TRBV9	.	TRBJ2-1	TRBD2	CASSPSRGVSYNEQFF	TGTGCCAGCAGCCCCTCCCGGGGGGTGAGCTACAATGAGCAGTTCTTC
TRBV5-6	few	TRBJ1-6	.	CASSQTYNSPLHF	TGTGCCAGCAGCCAAACCTATAATTCACCCCTCCACTTT
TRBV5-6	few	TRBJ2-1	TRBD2	CASSSLTSGYNEQFF	TGTGCCAGCAGCTCGTTGACTAGCGGATACAATGAGCAGTTCTTC
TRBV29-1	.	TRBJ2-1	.	CSVEQGIPLRSSYNEQFF	TGCAGCGTTGAACAGGGGATCCCACTGAGAAGCTCCTACAATGAGCAGTTCTTC
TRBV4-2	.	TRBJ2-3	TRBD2	CASSQELTSGGDTQYF	TGTGCCAGCAGCCAAGAATTAACTAGCGGGGGGGATACGCAGTATTTT
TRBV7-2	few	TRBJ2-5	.	CASSLAVFSQETQYF	TGTGCCAGCAGCTTAGCGGTGTTTTCCCAAGAGACCCAGTACTTC
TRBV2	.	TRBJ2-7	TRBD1	CASSEVRDRGRYEQYF	TGTGCCAGCAGTGAAGTCCGGGACAGGGGTCGGTACGAGCAGTACTTC
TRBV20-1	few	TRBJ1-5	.	CSARQVNSNQPQHF	TGCAGTGCTAGGCAAGTTAATAGCAATCAGCCCCAGCATTTT
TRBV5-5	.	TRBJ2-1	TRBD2	CASSLGLAGVMYNEQFF	TGTGCCAGCAGCTTGGGGCTAGCGGGGGTGATGTACAATGAGCAGTTCTTC
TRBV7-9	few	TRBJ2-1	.	CASSLTRGSYNEQFF	TGTGCCAGCAGCTTAACTCGCGGCTCATACAATGAGCAGTTCTTC
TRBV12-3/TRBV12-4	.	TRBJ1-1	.	CASRNDDRNTEAFF	TGTGCCAGCAGGAACGACGACAGGAACACTGAAGCTTTCTTT
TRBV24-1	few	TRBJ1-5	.	CATEQGGRGGNQPQHF	TGTGCCACCGAACAGGGCGGACGTGGAGGCAATCAGCCCCAGCATTTT
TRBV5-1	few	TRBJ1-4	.	CASSPLGSPNEKLFF	TGCGCCAGCAGCCCGCTCGGGAGTCCTAATGAAAAACTGTTTTTT
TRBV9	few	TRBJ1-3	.	CASSEVTPGNTIYF	TGTGCCAGCAGCGAGGTTACCCCCGGAAACACCATATATTTT
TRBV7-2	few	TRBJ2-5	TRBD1	CASSLGTGVETQYF	TGTGCCAGCAGCCTCGGGACAGGGGTAGAGACCCAGTACTTC
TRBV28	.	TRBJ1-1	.	CASIPPMGLGTTEAFF	TGTGCCAGCATTCCTCCAATGGGACTCGGGACCACTGAAGCTTTCTTT
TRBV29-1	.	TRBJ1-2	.	CSVDSRGEIHANYGYTF	TGCAGCGTTGATTCCCGTGGGGAGATACACGCTAACTATGGCTACACCTTC
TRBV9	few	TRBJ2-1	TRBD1	CASSRRTGNLLNEQFF	TGTGCCAGCAGCCGCCGGACAGGGAATCTCTTGAATGAGCAGTTCTTC
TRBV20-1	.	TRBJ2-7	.	CSARDADRSSYEQYF	TGCAGTGCTAGAGATGCGGACAGAAGCTCCTACGAGCAGTACTTC
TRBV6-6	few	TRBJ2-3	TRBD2	CASRDTGLGSTDTQYF	TGTGCCAGCAGAGACACGGGACTAGGAAGCACAGATACGCAGTATTTT
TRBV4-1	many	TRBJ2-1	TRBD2	CASSQDTTSGAPNEQFF	TGCGCCAGCAGCCAAGATACCACTAGCGGGGCTCCGAATGAGCAGTTCTTC
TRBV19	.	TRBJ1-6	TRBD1	CASGTVSPLHF	TGTGCCAGTGGGACAGTTTCACCCCTCCACTTT
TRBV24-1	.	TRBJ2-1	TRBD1	CATRKGQYNEQFF	TGTGCCACCAGGAAGGGACAGTACAATGAGCAGTTCTTC
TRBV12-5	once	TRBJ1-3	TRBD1	CASGLADRGRLGNTIYF	TGTGCTAGTGGTTTGGCGGACAGGGGGCGGCTTGGAAACACCATATATTTT
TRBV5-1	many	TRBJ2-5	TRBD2	CASSREVQETQYF	TGCGCCAGCTCTCGGGAGGTCCAAGAGACCCAGTACTTC
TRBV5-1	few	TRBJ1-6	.	CASSLDSAPDSPLHF	TGCGCCAGCAGCTTGGATTCGGCTCCAGATTCACCCCTCCACTTT
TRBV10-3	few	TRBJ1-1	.	CAISVGPWSTEAFF	TGTGCCATCAGTGTGGGCCCATGGAGCACTGAAGCTTTCTTT
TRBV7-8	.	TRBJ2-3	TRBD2	CASSLWLAGVSMGADTQYF	TGTGCCAGCAGCTTATGGCTAGCGGGGGTCTCTATGGGTGCGGATACGCAGTATTTT
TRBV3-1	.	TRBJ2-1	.	CASGLGAGAYNEQFF	TGTGCCAGCGGCTTGGGGGCTGGGGCGTACAATGAGCAGTTCTTC
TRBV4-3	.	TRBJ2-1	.	CASSQPGREQFF	TGCGCCAGCAGCCAACCCGGTCGTGAGCAGTTCTTC
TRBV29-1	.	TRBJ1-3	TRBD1	CSVYPDRDLASGNTIYF	TGCAGCGTGTATCCCGACAGGGACCTCGCCTCTGGAAACACCATATATTTT
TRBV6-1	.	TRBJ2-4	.	CASSDLTKGGVAKNIQYF	TGTGCCAGCAGTGACCTTACCAAGGGGGGCGTAGCCAAAAACATTCAGTACTTC
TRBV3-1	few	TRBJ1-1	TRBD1	CASSHRDRANTEAFF	TGTGCCAGCAGCCACAGGGACAGGGCGAACACTGAAGCTTTCTTT
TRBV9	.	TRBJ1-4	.	CASSVEGGFATNEKLFF	TGTGCCAGCAGCGTCGAAGGAGGATTTGCAACTAATGAAAAACTGTTTTTT
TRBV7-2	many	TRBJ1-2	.	CASSLDRQVYGYTF	TGTGCCAGCAGCTTAGATAGGCAGGTCTATGGCTACACCTTC
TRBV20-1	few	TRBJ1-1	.	CSSLRTTEAFF	TGCAGCTCGTTGAGGACCACTGAAGCTTTCTTT
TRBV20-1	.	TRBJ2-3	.	CSARPGTLDTQYF	TGCAGTGCTAGACCCGGGACGCTCGATACGCAGTATTTT
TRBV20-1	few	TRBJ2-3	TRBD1	CSAYEGQGTMRQYF	TGCAGCGCGTATGAGGGACAGGGGACGATGCGGCAGTATTTT
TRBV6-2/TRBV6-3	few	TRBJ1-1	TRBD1	CASTRDRGNTEAFF	TGTGCCAGCACCCGGGACAGGGGGAACACTGAAGCTTTCTTT
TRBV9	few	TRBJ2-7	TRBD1	CASSLRAQGAPKQYF	TGTGCCAGCAGCTTAAGAGCGCAGGGGGCCCCAAAGCAGTACTTC
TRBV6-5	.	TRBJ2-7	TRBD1	CASSYVRDSSYEQYF	TGTGCCAGCAGTTACGTCCGGGACAGTTCGTACGAGCAGTACTTC
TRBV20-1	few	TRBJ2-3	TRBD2	CSASPGLAGVFTDTQYF	TGCAGTGCTAGCCCGGGACTAGCGGGAGTGTTCACAGATACGCAGTATTTT
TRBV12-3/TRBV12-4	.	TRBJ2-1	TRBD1	CASSSIGQGGWYNEQFF	TGTGCCAGCAGTTCGATAGGACAGGGAGGATGGTACAATGAGCAGTTCTTC
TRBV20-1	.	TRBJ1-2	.	CSARGTASNYGYTF	TGCAGTGCTAGAGGGACAGCCTCTAACTATGGCTACACCTTC
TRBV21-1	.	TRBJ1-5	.	CASSNDTLGNQPQHF	TGTGCCAGCAGCAACGACACGCTGGGCAATCAGCCCCAGCATTTT
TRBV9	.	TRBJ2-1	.	CASSVGSGYNEQFF	TGTGCCAGCAGCGTAGGGTCCGGGTACAATGAGCAGTTCTTC
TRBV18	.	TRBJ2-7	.	CASSQEASSAEQYF	TGTGCCAGCTCACAGGAAGCGAGTTCGGCCGAGCAGTACTTC
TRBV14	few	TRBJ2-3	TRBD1	CASSQLGTGAQDTQYF	TGTGCCAGCAGCCAACTTGGGACAGGGGCCCAAGATACGCAGTATTTT
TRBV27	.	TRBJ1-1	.	CASRIQGYLDTEAFF	TGTGCCAGCAGAATACAGGGCTACCTGGACACTGAAGCTTTCTTT
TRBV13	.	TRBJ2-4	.	CASSFRTDQNIQYF	TGTGCCAGCAGCTTTCGGACAGATCAAAACATTCAGTACTTC
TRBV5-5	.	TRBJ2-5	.	CASSLGGPSPRETQYF	TGTGCCAGCAGCTTAGGGGGGCCGTCCCCGAGAGAGACCCAGTACTTC
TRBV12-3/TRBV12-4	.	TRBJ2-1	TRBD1	CASSRTGVYNEQFF	TGTGCCAGCAGCAGGACAGGGGTCTACAATGAGCAGTTCTTC